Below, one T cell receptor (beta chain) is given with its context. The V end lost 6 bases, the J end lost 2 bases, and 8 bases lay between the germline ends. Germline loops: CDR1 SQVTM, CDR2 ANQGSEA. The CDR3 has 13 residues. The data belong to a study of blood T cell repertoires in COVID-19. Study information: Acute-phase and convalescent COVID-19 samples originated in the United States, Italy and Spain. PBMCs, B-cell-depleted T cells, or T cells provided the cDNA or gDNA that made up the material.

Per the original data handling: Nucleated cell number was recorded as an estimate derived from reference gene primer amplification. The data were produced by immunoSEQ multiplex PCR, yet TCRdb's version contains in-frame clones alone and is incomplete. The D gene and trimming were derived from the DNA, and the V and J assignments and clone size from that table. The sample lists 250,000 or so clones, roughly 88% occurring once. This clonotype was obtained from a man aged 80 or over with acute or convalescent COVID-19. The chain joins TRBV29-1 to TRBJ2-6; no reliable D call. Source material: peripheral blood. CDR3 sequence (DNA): TGCAGCGTATTTCTTGCTGGGGCCAACGTCCTGACTTTC. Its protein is CSVFLAGANVLTF.